This record looks at one T cell receptor beta chain sequence and its context. This clone was seen a single time. Its antigen is not yet known. No base qualities exist here, and no much larger clone lies one base off it. From the germline V gene, CDR1 is SGHDT and CDR2 is YYEEEE. V and J are truncated by 0 bases and 3 bases respectively, leaving an intervening sequence of 8 bases. From the cysteine through the phenylalanine, the CDR3 covers 14 amino acids. Only CDR3 DNA is held: 42 bases, read in frame from base 1. One collaborating source in Seattle enrolled patients while the patients were actively infected and followed the patients over time throughout the course of disease. The collaborating institutions used their own protocols to collect whole blood in K2EDTA tubes. For TCRbeta analysis, collaborators shipped samples as frozen whole blood, isolated PBMCs, or DNA extracted from either of those sample types.

This sample is drawn from a study of blood T cell repertoires in COVID-19 (TCRdb year 2020). Background on the whole study: Samples from collaborators originated in the United States, Italy and Spain and spanned both the acute and convalescent phases of COVID-19. A de-identified subject ID, COVID-19 status, age in years and sex were almost always included in the sample metadata. Deeply sampled blood TCRbeta repertoires from subjects exposed to, actively infected with, or recovered from COVID-19 were included in the dataset. The samples were drawn from two sources: the first 160 participants of the ongoing ImmuneRACE study, and 1,200 or so subjects contributed by 6 global collaborators. Where available, HLA class I and class II types were obtained from metadata supplied by the sample provider rather than from assay-based typing. A freely available public database, intended as a resource for researchers studying the immune response to SARS-CoV-2, is where the repertoires were released. The material from the prospective study consisted of cDNA or gDNA derived from T cells, B-cell-depleted T cells, or PBMCs. Broader findings and caveats from the paper: How much clinical and demographic metadata was included differed by source and by participant, and the metadata was provided uncurated.

TCRbeta CDR3 regions were amplified from genomic DNA using the immunoSEQ Assay, a bias-controlled multiplex PCR. Processing in the source paper ran as follows. Within the assay, amplification of reference gene primers was used to estimate how many nucleated cells each sample contained. To quantify the absolute abundance of each unique TCRbeta CDR3 rearrangement, sequence reads were collapsed and filtered. Productive Simpson clonality was computed per sample as the square root of Simpson's diversity index over productive rearrangements. In TCRdb, the immuneACCESS table is reduced to in-frame sequences with V and J assigned. These tables do not hold every clone; where another copy was compared, an unresolved V gene accounts for under half, and the others remain unexplained. From that table come the V and J calls and clone size; the DNA was used to work out D and trimming. Recorded for this sample are about 130,000 clones; roughly 80% of them occurred a single time. About 6.3% of the sample is taken by the ten largest.

This chain joins TRBV5-6 to TRBJ2-3, with the D gene not confidently named. The sequence derives from a man older than 75 with COVID-19, enrolled during active disease. The sequenced material came from peripheral blood. The CDR3 loop reads CASSLDYYTDTQYF. At the DNA level, the sequence is TGTGCCAGCAGCTTGGACTACTATACAGATACGCAGTATTTT.